The rows below give T cell receptor beta chains drawn from one sample of a study of T cells in Graves' hyperthyroidism and ophthalmopathy. TCRdb re-analysed the multiplex PCR reads in MiXCR, keeping a single row per CDR3 protein. The table has roughly 500,000 distinct CDR3 sequences, around 46% seen once. The sequencing input was peripheral blood or thyroid tissue (not recorded which). Receptors were obtained from an adult woman with Graves' disease, either hyperthyroidism or ophthalmopathy (not recorded which). Both conserved end residues are part of each CDR3. Each record gives: D gene, V gene, J gene, clone size, CDR3 protein, CDR3 DNA. A D gene is named only where the DNA matches it firmly. Rows give clone size only sometimes, using once, few, many, or a class for an expanded clone.

d_gene: TRBD1
v_gene: TRBV7-9
j_gene: TRBJ1-5
abundance: many
CDR3aa: CASSPQGVNSNQPQHF
CDR3nt: TGTGCCAGCAGCCCCCAGGGGGTTAATAGCAATCAGCCCCAGCATTTT

d_gene: TRBD2
v_gene: TRBV7-6
j_gene: TRBJ2-5
abundance: .
CDR3aa: CASSHTSRLAGIETQYF
CDR3nt: TGTGCCAGCAGCCACACCTCCCGACTAGCGGGAATAGAGACCCAGTACTTC

d_gene: .
v_gene: TRBV9
j_gene: TRBJ2-5
abundance: .
CDR3aa: CASSFGGGKGGQETQYF
CDR3nt: TGTGCCAGCAGCTTCGGTGGGGGAAAGGGGGGCCAAGAGACCCAGTACTTC

d_gene: .
v_gene: TRBV5-6
j_gene: TRBJ2-7
abundance: many
CDR3aa: CASSFDPTGNSYEQYF
CDR3nt: TGTGCCAGCAGCTTCGACCCGACAGGAAACTCCTACGAGCAGTACTTC

d_gene: .
v_gene: TRBV28
j_gene: TRBJ1-6
abundance: few
CDR3aa: CASSLPDSGWSPLHF
CDR3nt: TGTGCCAGCAGTTTACCGGACAGCGGGTGGTCACCCCTCCACTTT

d_gene: TRBD1
v_gene: TRBV10-1
j_gene: TRBJ1-3
abundance: once
CDR3aa: CASQKDRAENTIYF
CDR3nt: TGCGCCAGCCAAAAAGACAGGGCCGAAAACACCATATATTTT

d_gene: .
v_gene: TRBV29-1
j_gene: TRBJ2-1
abundance: .
CDR3aa: CSVGQGRPHSYNEQFF
CDR3nt: TGCAGCGTTGGCCAGGGGCGCCCCCACTCCTACAATGAGCAGTTCTTC

d_gene: .
v_gene: TRBV12-3/TRBV12-4
j_gene: TRBJ1-5
abundance: many
CDR3aa: CASSRQSNQPQHF
CDR3nt: TGTGCCAGCAGCAGACAGAGCAATCAGCCCCAGCATTTT

d_gene: .
v_gene: TRBV5-6
j_gene: TRBJ1-2
abundance: .
CDR3aa: CASSSVQSYGYTF
CDR3nt: TGTGCCAGCAGCTCGGTACAGAGCTATGGCTACACCTTC

d_gene: TRBD2
v_gene: TRBV27
j_gene: TRBJ2-5
abundance: many
CDR3aa: CASIVRLAGGGETQYF
CDR3nt: TGTGCCAGCATTGTTCGACTAGCGGGAGGCGGGGAGACCCAGTACTTC

d_gene: .
v_gene: TRBV11-2
j_gene: TRBJ2-7
abundance: many
CDR3aa: CASSMGGYEQYF
CDR3nt: TGTGCCAGCAGCATGGGGGGCTACGAGCAGTACTTC

d_gene: TRBD1
v_gene: TRBV11-2
j_gene: TRBJ2-5
abundance: many
CDR3aa: CASSSRQGTETQYF
CDR3nt: TGTGCCAGCAGCTCCCGACAGGGGACAGAGACCCAGTACTTC

d_gene: .
v_gene: TRBV7-9
j_gene: TRBJ2-1
abundance: .
CDR3aa: CASRSGGVAYNEQFF
CDR3nt: TGTGCCAGTAGGTCGGGCGGTGTGGCCTACAATGAGCAGTTCTTC